Sequencing of this T cell receptor (beta chain) was carried out in a study of glioma-infiltrating T cells. Points from the study as a whole: Non-neoplastic patients had below-expected tissue-blood divergence, while all gliomas exceeded expectation. A blood CDR3 motif signature was depleted in highly divergent patients.

In regard to this clonotype: What it binds is not known. Since a much larger clone is just one base distant, this may be a read error.

Amplification of TCR alpha and beta CDR3 regions from RNA used iRepertoire nested multiplex PCR. TCRdb called the multiplex PCR reads again in MiXCR, with one record for every CDR3 protein. This table holds about 410,000 distinct CDR3 sequences, approximately 42% found once. Germline V gene lookup returns CDR1 MNHEY and CDR2 SMNVEV (reference sequence). This CDR3 is built from 12 residues. This sequence joins TRBV27 and TRBJ2-1; D is unclear. The TCR originated in a human donor with low-grade glioma or glioblastoma, undergoing nonglioma brain surgery, or in good health (not recorded which). The sample taken for sequencing was glioma tissue, nonneoplastic brain tissue, or PBMCs (not recorded which). This chain's CDR3 is CASSSLYNEHFF. The CDR3 bases are TGTGCCAGCAGTTCACTTTACAATGAGCATTTCTTC.